This TCR beta chain is drawn from a study of blood T cells in healthy people across ages. Per the germline V gene, CDR1 is SNHLY and CDR2 is FYNNEI. The trim removed 9 bases at V and 0 bases at J, leaving 1 base unmatched. The CDR3 spans 14 residues. Around 10 milliliters was the volume of peripheral blood drawn from each donor. Primers used in a second PCR of about 7 to 12 cycles were a sample-barcoded 5' primer and a J-beta primer mix. TCRdb independently ran MiXCR on the 5' RACE reads; one entry per CDR3 protein. The sample has 900,000 to 950,000 distinct CDR3 sequences, around 29% seen once. Separately, the same data were catalogued under a study of T cells of mothers and their children. As that report states: Whatever RNA was extracted went entirely into cDNA synthesis, at about 1.5 ug per 15 ul.

The source material was blood. The rearrangement links TRBV2 to TRBJ2-2, with 10 bases aligning to TRBD1. The origin of this receptor is a woman in her forties in good health. CDR3 DNA sequence: TGTGCCAGTGGACAGGGGGCGAACACCGGGGAGCTGTTTTTT. Translated, it gives CASGQGANTGELFF.